These T cell receptor beta chains were read from a single sample in a study of blood T cell repertoires in COVID-19. Profiling relied on immunoSEQ multiplex PCR, and the TCRdb table lists in-frame clones only, not all of them. Of 150,000 to 200,000 clones listed, roughly 86% were seen once; the top ten hold 20% to 25%. Sequenced: PBMCs or T cells enriched from blood (not recorded which). Receptors originate from a woman between 40 and 55 years old in a cohort exposed to, infected with or recovered from COVID-19 (not recorded which). Each CDR3 is given without its conserved first and last residue. A D gene is named only where the DNA matches it firmly.

D: TRBD2; V: TRBV5-6; CDR3: ASSFPGTSGRDTQY
D: TRBD2; V: TRBV7-2; CDR3: ASSTGLAAKETQY
D: TRBD2; V: TRBV2; CDR3: ASSEQRGGTDTQY
D: -; V: TRBV29-1; CDR3: SVGDTGANEKLF
D: TRBD1; V: TRBV3-1/TRBV3-2; CDR3: ASSQVQKQTGSSYNEQF
D: TRBD1; V: TRBV5-5; CDR3: ASSPGDRRDEQY
D: TRBD2; V: TRBV2; CDR3: ASTFGGRGANEQF
D: -; V: TRBV13; CDR3: ASSLGGGSTDTQY
D: TRBD2; V: TRBV7-2; CDR3: ASSYIAGHTDTQY
D: TRBD1; V: TRBV2; CDR3: ASLLYRGSYT
D: -; V: TRBV12-3/TRBV12-4; CDR3: ASSLQGLRPQH
D: -; V: TRBV3-1/TRBV3-2; CDR3: ASSQLETQY
D: -; V: TRBV27; CDR3: ASSLWGESNQPQH
D: -; V: TRBV12-3/TRBV12-4; CDR3: ASSFDTYYGYT
D: TRBD1; V: TRBV6-5; CDR3: ASSNGQGNTEAF
D: TRBD1; V: TRBV28; CDR3: ASSTRDRAYNEQF
D: -; V: TRBV11-2; CDR3: ASSPRDGQNIQY
D: TRBD1; V: TRBV2; CDR3: AKSQGSGLRTEAF
D: TRBD1; V: TRBV6-1; CDR3: ASSDGQGRGGEKLF
D: TRBD1; V: TRBV2; CDR3: ASRGQGGRNQPQH
D: -; V: TRBV13; CDR3: ASRQRTQEAF
D: TRBD2; V: TRBV6-5; CDR3: ASKTSGYNEQF
D: TRBD2; V: TRBV14; CDR3: ASSDIQRTSGNNEQF
D: TRBD2; V: TRBV4-1; CDR3: ASSHIAGDTGELF
D: -; V: TRBV7-6; CDR3: ASSPGLTNYGYT
D: -; V: TRBV12-3/TRBV12-4; CDR3: ASSPQGYGYT
D: -; V: TRBV29-1; CDR3: SVGFEGEAF
D: TRBD2; V: TRBV11-2; CDR3: ASSLDSGRAELATDTQY
D: -; V: TRBV5-1; CDR3: ASSIGNPGGATEAF
D: -; V: TRBV12-3/TRBV12-4; CDR3: ASSFGQIGQY
D: TRBD1; V: TRBV25-1; CDR3: ASSDGTGGKNIQY
D: TRBD1; V: TRBV5-4; CDR3: ASRNRGPNYGYT
D: -; V: TRBV28; CDR3: ASSFNRYSPLH
D: TRBD1; V: TRBV2; CDR3: ASKMGDRWSYEQY
D: -; V: TRBV27; CDR3: ASGPWGGDYGYT
D: TRBD2; V: TRBV5-4; CDR3: ASSWGTSGSTNEQF
D: TRBD1; V: TRBV2; CDR3: ASSDLKGQWASGSHEQY
D: TRBD1; V: TRBV7-2; CDR3: ASSLTGTGGTDTQY
D: -; V: TRBV4-3; CDR3: ASSQALTYTYNEQF
D: -; V: TRBV27; CDR3: ASTGWRDKQSPLH
D: -; V: TRBV30; CDR3: AWSGSGNTIY
D: TRBD2; V: TRBV19; CDR3: ASSTLAGGRGDEQY
D: -; V: TRBV5-1; CDR3: ASSLDGQYGYT
D: -; V: TRBV14; CDR3: ASSPPAGRSYNEQF
D: -; V: TRBV30; CDR3: AWSLAYEQY
D: TRBD1; V: TRBV5-5; CDR3: ASSFPGQFLDTEAF
D: -; V: TRBV2; CDR3: ASSAAGFSSDTQY
D: -; V: TRBV9; CDR3: ASSVAGRETQY
D: -; V: TRBV19; CDR3: ASSTFGTKETQY
D: TRBD1; V: TRBV10-3; CDR3: AITGQGGGYT
D: -; V: TRBV11-2; CDR3: ASSFSGMSYEQY
D: TRBD1; V: TRBV5-6; CDR3: ASSLGQGGETQY
D: -; V: TRBV6-5; CDR3: ASSYRGGNQPQH
D: -; V: TRBV4-1; CDR3: ASSPTDDGTEAF
D: -; V: TRBV6-1; CDR3: ASSEQPSEGQPQH
D: -; V: TRBV5-1; CDR3: ASNFSATNEKLF
D: TRBD1; V: TRBV14; CDR3: ASSDRVNTEAF
D: TRBD1; V: TRBV5-1; CDR3: ASSRGDREYNSPLH
D: TRBD1; V: TRBV4-3; CDR3: ASSHLGDRVGYT